This TCR beta chain was obtained from a study of cytomegalovirus exposure and HLA in healthy donors. Note on this clone: Its antigen remains unidentified.

This CDR3 region has 15 residues. V gave up 6 bases and J gave up 5 bases; unmatched junction bases: 7. CDR1 and CDR2 (germline): SNHLY, FYNNEI. PCR used 60 Vbeta primers and 13 Jbeta primers. Clones were read by immunoSEQ multiplex PCR, and TCRdb kept only the in-frame ones, dropping some. This sample has about 120,000 clones; over 70% occur once, and the top ten carry around 1.6%. Whole-study findings and limits: The authors enumerated roughly 160 TCR beta chains as linked to cytomegalovirus.

The chain uses TRBV2 and TRBJ1-1; TRBD1 agrees at 12 bases. Sequencing was performed on PBMCs. The TCR originated in a woman between 18 and 29 years old in good health and CMV-seronegative. In DNA, the CDR3 is TGTGCCAGCAGCCCGGGACAGGGGGCTGTAACTGAAGCTTTCTTT. It specifies CASSPGQGAVTEAFF.